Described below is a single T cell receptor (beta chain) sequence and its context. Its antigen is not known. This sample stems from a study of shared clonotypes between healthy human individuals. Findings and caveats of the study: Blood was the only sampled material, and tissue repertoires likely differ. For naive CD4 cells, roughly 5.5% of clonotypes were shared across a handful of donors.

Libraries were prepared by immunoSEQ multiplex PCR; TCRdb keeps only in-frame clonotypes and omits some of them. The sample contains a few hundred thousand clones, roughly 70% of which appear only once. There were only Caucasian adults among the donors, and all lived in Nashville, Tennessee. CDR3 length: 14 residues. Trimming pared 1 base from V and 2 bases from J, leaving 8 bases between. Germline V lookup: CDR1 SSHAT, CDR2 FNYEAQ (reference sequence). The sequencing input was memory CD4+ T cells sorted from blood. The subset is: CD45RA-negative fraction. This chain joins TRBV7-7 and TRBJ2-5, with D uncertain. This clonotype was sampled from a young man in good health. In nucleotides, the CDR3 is TGTGCCAGCAGCTTAGAGGCACTTCAAGAGACCCAGTACTTC. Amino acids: CASSLEALQETQYF.